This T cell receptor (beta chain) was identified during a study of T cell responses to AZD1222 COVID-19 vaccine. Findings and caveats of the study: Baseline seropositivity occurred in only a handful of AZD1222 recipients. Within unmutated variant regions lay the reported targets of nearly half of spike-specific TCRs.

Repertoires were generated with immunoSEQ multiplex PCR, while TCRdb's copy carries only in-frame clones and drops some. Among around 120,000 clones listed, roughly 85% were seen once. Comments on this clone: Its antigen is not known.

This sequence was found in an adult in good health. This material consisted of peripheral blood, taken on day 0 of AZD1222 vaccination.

The CDR3 DNA reads TGCAGCGTACTCGGACCTGACAATGAGCAGTTCTTC. Protein: CSVLGPDNEQFF. V gene TRBV29-1 combines with J gene TRBJ2-1, with no clear D. Between the trimmed V and J ends, which lost 6 bases and 5 bases, there was a span of 11 bases. CDR1 is SQVTM and CDR2 is ANQGSEA in the germline V gene. The CDR3 has 12 residues.